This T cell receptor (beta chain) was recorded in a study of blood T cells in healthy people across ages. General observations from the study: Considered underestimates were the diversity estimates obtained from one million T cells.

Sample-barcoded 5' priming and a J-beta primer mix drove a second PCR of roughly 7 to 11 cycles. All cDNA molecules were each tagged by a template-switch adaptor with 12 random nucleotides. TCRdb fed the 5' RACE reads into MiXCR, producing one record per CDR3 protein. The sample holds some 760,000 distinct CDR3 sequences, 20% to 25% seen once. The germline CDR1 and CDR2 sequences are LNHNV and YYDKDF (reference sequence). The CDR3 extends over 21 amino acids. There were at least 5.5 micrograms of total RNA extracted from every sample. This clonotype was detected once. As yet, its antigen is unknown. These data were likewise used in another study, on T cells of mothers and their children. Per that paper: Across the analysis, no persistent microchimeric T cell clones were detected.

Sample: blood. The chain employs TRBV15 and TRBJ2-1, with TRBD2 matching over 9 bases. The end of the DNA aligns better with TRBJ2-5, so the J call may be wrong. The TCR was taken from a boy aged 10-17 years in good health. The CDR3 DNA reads TGTGCCACCAGCAGAGCCCCTTTACTCAACTCGCGCGGGGGGGCTCGGGAGACCCAGTACTTC. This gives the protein CATSRAPLLNSRGGARETQYF.